This T cell receptor beta chain was documented in a study of blood T cells in healthy people across ages. The donors, all healthy, were Caucasians living in Russia, aged 6 to 90. Researchers report isolating at least 6.5 million PBMCs per sample. General study results and limits: Because sorting was not performed, PBMCs prevented conclusive naive versus antigen-experienced comparison.

Together with a sample-barcoded 5' primer, a J-beta primer mix was included in a second PCR lasting about 7 to 11 cycles. TCRdb re-derived calls from the 5' RACE reads in MiXCR, one entry per CDR3 protein. The repertoire holds 1,300,000 or so distinct CDR3 sequences, with roughly 60% as singletons. Trimming removed 1 base from V and 11 bases from J, with 14 bases in between. CDR1 is DFQATT and CDR2 is SNEGSKA in the germline V gene (reference sequence). The CDR3 spans 12 residues. This clonotype was picked up a small number of times. Antigen unknown. The clonotype comes from a man younger than 35 in good health. The sample was blood. V usage is TRBV20-1 and J usage is TRBJ2-5; tentative D call: TRBD2 (6 bases). CDR3 residues: CSARVRESEQYF. CDR3 sequence (DNA): TGCAGTGCTAGAGTACGGGAGTCTGAGCAGTACTTC.